The T cell receptor (beta chain) under discussion was sequenced for a study of patients and donors after allogeneic stem cell transplantation (TCRdb year 2020). Libraries were prepared through RT-PCR. TCRdb lists the instrument as NextSeq 550. TCRdb reworked the public reads: Q25 trimming with fastp, MiXCR clone assembly, productive beta chains retained. Identical CDR3 protein sequences are pooled into one entry, listed with their most common genes and DNA. The sample table holds 20,000 to 25,000 distinct CDR3 sequences, of which approximately 28% were seen once. The ten largest make up around 45% of the sample. On this clonotype itself: The target of this receptor is not known. No much larger clonotype is one base removed from it; base qualities were not supplied.

V is pared back by 6 bases and J by 0 bases, with 11 bases lying between the germline termini. Including cysteine and phenylalanine, the CDR3 has 14 amino acids. The kept DNA is CDR3 alone, 42 bases in frame from the first base. The germline V gene yields MDHEN for CDR1 and SYDVKM for CDR2. Recombination connected TRBV28 to TRBJ2-5, and the D gene may be TRBD2, 6 bases matching. The origin of this receptor is a human donor who was either an allogeneic HSCT recipient or a stem cell or donor lymphocyte infusion donor (not recorded which). It is not recorded whose cells these are; they may come from a transplant donor. What was sequenced was blood, either unsorted or a sorted T cell fraction (not recorded which). The DNA reads as follows: TGTGCCAGCAGCCTCGCGGGGTACCAAGAGACCCAGTACTTC. The translation is CASSLAGYQETQYF. The CDR3 plus the reference TRBV28 and TRBJ2-5 genes for the other parts give the full variable domain: DVKVTQSSRYLVKRTGEKVFLECVQDMDHENMFWYRQDPGLGLRLIYFSYDVKMKEKGDIPEGYSVSREKKERFSLILESASTNQTSMYLCASSLAGYQETQYFGPGTRLLVL.